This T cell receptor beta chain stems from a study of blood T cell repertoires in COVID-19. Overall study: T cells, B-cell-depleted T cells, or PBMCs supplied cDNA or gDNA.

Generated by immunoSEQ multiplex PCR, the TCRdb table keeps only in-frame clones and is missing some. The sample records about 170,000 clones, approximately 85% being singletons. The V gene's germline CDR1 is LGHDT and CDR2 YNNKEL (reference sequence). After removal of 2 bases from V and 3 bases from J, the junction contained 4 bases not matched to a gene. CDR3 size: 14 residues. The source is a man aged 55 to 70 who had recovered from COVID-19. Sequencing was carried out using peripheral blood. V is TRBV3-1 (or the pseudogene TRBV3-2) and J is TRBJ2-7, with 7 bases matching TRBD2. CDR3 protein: CASSQPGRNYEQYF. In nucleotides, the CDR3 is TGTGCCAGCAGCCAACCCGGGAGGAACTACGAGCAGTACTTC.